Listed below are T cell receptor beta chains from one sample, sequenced in a study of Ad26.COV2.S vaccination and SARS-CoV-2 variants. Method: immunoSEQ multiplex PCR; TCRdb's copy keeps in-frame clones and lacks some. The top ten clones hold approximately 1.5% of a sample with about 680,000 clones, around 90% of them seen once. This specimen consisted of peripheral blood, obtained in a trial of Ad26.COV2.S vaccine versus placebo. These TCRs come from a person between 18 and 60 years old who received the Ad26.COV2.S COVID-19 vaccine or a placebo. Each CDR3 is given with its conserved first and last residue. The order of the fields is J gene, clone size, V gene, D gene, CDR3 DNA, CDR3 protein. The D gene is left open where the match is weak. The size entry is marked missing in some rows and otherwise reads once, few, many or a size class.

J: TRBJ1-6; size: .; V: TRBV6-2/TRBV6-3; D: .; DNA: TGTGCCAGCAGTGGACAGTCTGAGGGTTCACCCCTCCACTTT; CDR3: CASSGQSEGSPLHF
J: TRBJ2-7; size: few; V: TRBV20-1; D: .; DNA: TGCAGTGCTAGTTTTCTGAGGGACAACGAGCAGTACTTC; CDR3: CSASFLRDNEQYF
J: TRBJ2-3; size: many; V: TRBV5-4; D: .; DNA: TGTGCCAGCAGCTTTGGTAACACCCGCACAGATACGCAGTATTTT; CDR3: CASSFGNTRTDTQYF
J: TRBJ2-7; size: .; V: TRBV7-9; D: .; DNA: TGTGCCAGCAGCAGAACCCCCGGGACGACCTCCTACGAGCAGTACTTC; CDR3: CASSRTPGTTSYEQYF
J: TRBJ1-3; size: .; V: TRBV4-2; D: .; DNA: TGTGCCAGCACTATTACGGGGGGTCAAGGAAACACCATATATTTT; CDR3: CASTITGGQGNTIYF
J: TRBJ2-7; size: few; V: TRBV5-4; D: .; DNA: TGTGCCAGCAGCTTGGAGACAGCCTACGAGCAGTACTTC; CDR3: CASSLETAYEQYF
J: TRBJ1-2; size: .; V: TRBV2; D: .; DNA: TGTGCCAGCAGTGGTACAGGGAACTATGGCTACACCTTC; CDR3: CASSGTGNYGYTF
J: TRBJ1-1; size: .; V: TRBV29-1; D: .; DNA: TGCAGCGTTGAGTCCGGTGGAATGAACACTGAAGCTTTCTTT; CDR3: CSVESGGMNTEAFF
J: TRBJ1-5; size: few; V: TRBV30; D: .; DNA: TGTGCCTGGTCCCTAGGGTATCAGCCCCAGCATTTT; CDR3: CAWSLGYQPQHF
J: TRBJ2-7; size: .; V: TRBV4-3; D: TRBD2; DNA: TGCGCCAGCAGCCGTCAAATCGGGACTAGCGGGGGCCAATCCTACGAGCAGTACTTC; CDR3: CASSRQIGTSGGQSYEQYF
J: TRBJ2-7; size: .; V: TRBV7-2; D: TRBD2; DNA: TGTGCCAGCAGCTTCGGGGGGGCCGGACTTGTCTCCTACGAGCAGTACTTC; CDR3: CASSFGGAGLVSYEQYF
J: TRBJ1-2; size: .; V: TRBV19; D: .; DNA: TGTGCCAGTAGTATATCCGCCGGGGTACAGACCTATGGCTACACCTTC; CDR3: CASSISAGVQTYGYTF
J: TRBJ2-7; size: few; V: TRBV6-5; D: TRBD1; DNA: TGTGCCAGCATCCGGGACAGGGGCCACGAGCAGTACTTC; CDR3: CASIRDRGHEQYF
J: TRBJ2-1; size: once; V: TRBV19; D: .; DNA: TGTGCCAGTAGTATACGCCAGGGGCCCCCCAATGAGCAGTTCTTC; CDR3: CASSIRQGPPNEQFF
J: TRBJ2-7; size: .; V: TRBV6-2/TRBV6-3; D: .; DNA: TGTGCCAGCAGCAGTTTTGGCACCGGAACCTACGAGCAGTACTTC; CDR3: CASSSFGTGTYEQYF
J: TRBJ2-3; size: .; V: TRBV9; D: TRBD2; DNA: TGTGCCAGCAGCACAGCGGGGGGTATCACAGATACGCAGTATTTT; CDR3: CASSTAGGITDTQYF
J: TRBJ2-3; size: .; V: TRBV7-2; D: .; DNA: TGTGCCAGCAGCCCCACCCTTAGCGGACATACGCAGTATTTT; CDR3: CASSPTLSGHTQYF
J: TRBJ1-2; size: .; V: TRBV2; D: .; DNA: TGTGCCAGCAGGGTGACAGGTAGTATTGGCTATGGCTACACCTTC; CDR3: CASRVTGSIGYGYTF
J: TRBJ1-1; size: .; V: TRBV3-1/TRBV3-2; D: .; DNA: TGTGCCAGCAGCCACGCGGCTGAAGCTTTCTTT; CDR3: CASSHAAEAFF
J: TRBJ1-5; size: .; V: TRBV24-1; D: TRBD1; DNA: TGTGCCACCAGTGATTTCGATCCGGGACAGGGGCCTCCTTATAGCAATCAGCCCCAGCATTTT; CDR3: CATSDFDPGQGPPYSNQPQHF
J: TRBJ2-1; size: .; V: TRBV7-2; D: .; DNA: TGTGCCAGCAGCTTTTCAACGAGCACCTACAATGAGCAGTTCTTC; CDR3: CASSFSTSTYNEQFF
J: TRBJ1-4; size: .; V: TRBV30; D: .; DNA: TGTGCCTGGAGTGCCGGTGGCAGGAGGGCGGAAAAACTGTTTTTT; CDR3: CAWSAGGRRAEKLFF
J: TRBJ2-7; size: .; V: TRBV9; D: TRBD2; DNA: TGTGCCAGCAGCGTATCCCTAGCGGGGGGTGAGCAGTACTTC; CDR3: CASSVSLAGGEQYF
J: TRBJ2-7; size: .; V: TRBV27; D: .; DNA: TGTGCCAGCAGTTTACGTGTGACAGGTTTGTACGAGCAGTACTTC; CDR3: CASSLRVTGLYEQYF
J: TRBJ2-1; size: .; V: TRBV11-2; D: TRBD1; DNA: TGTGCCAGCAGCTTGACAGGGACCTACAATGAGCAGTTCTTC; CDR3: CASSLTGTYNEQFF
J: TRBJ2-7; size: .; V: TRBV6-5; D: .; DNA: TGTGCCAGCACTAGGACGCGATCCTACGAGCAGTACTTC; CDR3: CASTRTRSYEQYF
J: TRBJ1-5; size: .; V: TRBV7-9; D: .; DNA: TGTGCCAGCAGCTTAGATTCGGCACCCTTTAAGCCCCAGCATTTT; CDR3: CASSLDSAPFKPQHF
J: TRBJ2-3; size: .; V: TRBV5-8; D: TRBD2; DNA: TGTGCCAGCAGCCTTGCCCGGGGGGGGAGCACAGATACGCAGTATTTT; CDR3: CASSLARGGSTDTQYF
J: TRBJ2-5; size: once; V: TRBV7-6; D: .; DNA: TGTGCCAGCAGCTTACACTTCCCGGGAAGCGGGGAGACCCAGTACTTC; CDR3: CASSLHFPGSGETQYF